Following are 30 T cell receptor beta chains from one sample sequenced in a study of cytomegalovirus exposure and HLA in healthy donors. It was with 60 Vbeta and 13 Jbeta primers that the PCR ran. This table comes from immunoSEQ multiplex PCR, and its TCRdb copy is limited to in-frame clones, with some not included. The sample has around 140,000 clones; 73% are singletons. The sample consisted of PBMCs. Source of these receptors: a woman aged 18-29 years in good health and CMV-seronegative.

In its sample, this clone was seen a few times. V gene TRBV25-1 combines with J gene TRBJ2-5; D perhaps matches TRBD1 (6 bases). The CDR3 is made up of 15 amino acids. Germline V CDR1 and CDR2: MGHDK, SYGVNS. V dropped 2 bases and J dropped 1 base, with 11 bases sitting between them. Written as DNA, the CDR3 is TGTGCCAGCAGTGAAGGGGGCACCACCCAAGAGACCCAGTACTTC. This translates into CASSEGGTTQETQYF.

The rearrangement links TRBV6-6 to TRBJ1-2; 7 bases agree with TRBD1. Per the germline V gene, CDR1 is MNHNY and CDR2 is SVGAGI (reference sequence). The CDR3 consists of 15 residues. Trimming removed 5 bases from V and 2 bases from J; junction bases left unmatched: 8. The CDR3 DNA reads TGTGCCAGCAGTCGACAGGACAGGAGAAACTATGGCTACACCTTC. Protein: CASSRQDRRNYGYTF.

This chain connects TRBV6-1 to TRBJ1-1; no definite D call. There are 12 residues in the CDR3. V was cut by 2 bases and J by 6 bases, with 7 bases left in between. Germline V gene sequence: CDR1 MNHNS, CDR2 SASEGT. DNA for the CDR3: TGTGCCAGCAGTGAAAGAGGGCCTGAAGCTTTCTTT. Translated: CASSERGPEAFF.

The chain is built from TRBV5-6 and TRBJ1-2, with no clear D. The CDR3 covers 16 residues. The germline V gene encodes CDR1 SGHDT and CDR2 YYEEEE. Trimming removed 0 bases from V and 4 bases from J, with 16 bases in between. The CDR3 region has the DNA TGTGCCAGCAGCTTGGCGGGGTCAGGACCTATCTATGGCTACACCTTC. It specifies CASSLAGSGPIYGYTF.

The chain combines TRBV5-1 with TRBJ2-1; possibly TRBD2 for D (6 bases). The CDR3 covers 19 residues. In germline, CDR1 is SGHRS, CDR2 YFSETQ. V was clipped by 0 bases and J by 0 bases, with 19 bases between them. The CDR3 region has the DNA TGCGCCAGCAGCTTGGTTCCTACCGGGAGCGAACTCTCCTACAATGAGCAGTTCTTC. The encoded protein is CASSLVPTGSELSYNEQFF. The variable domain in full, with the rest retrieved from reference TRBV5-1 and TRBJ2-1, is KAGVTQTPRYLIKTRGQQVTLSCSPISGHRSVSWYQQTPGQGLQFLFEYFSETQRNKGNFPGRFSGRQFSNSRSEMNVSTLELGDSALYLCASSLVPTGSELSYNEQFFGPGTRLTVL.

V gene TRBV21-1 combines with J gene TRBJ1-1; TRBD1 reflects the table's D call only, with no check against the DNA. TRBV21-1 is a pseudogene. The CDR3 has 13 amino acids. CDR3 bases: TGTGCCAGCAGCGCCCTCCAGGGCACTGAAGCTTTCTTT. Amino acid sequence: CASSALQGTEAFF.

The chain combines TRBV7-3 with TRBJ1-1; D remains unclear. V was trimmed by 3 bases and J by 3 bases, leaving 8 bases between them. The CDR3 runs to 13 residues. Germline V lookup: CDR1 SGHTA, CDR2 FQGTGA. The CDR3 DNA follows: TGTGCCAGCAGCTTGCTAGCGGACACTGAAGCTTTCTTT. Protein: CASSLLADTEAFF.

This clone was counted between two and nine times. CDR3 sequence reads: CAWSVDRGTGELFF. CDR3 bases: TGTGCCTGGAGTGTGGACAGGGGGACCGGGGAGCTGTTTTTT. The chain uses TRBV30 and TRBJ2-2, with 10 bases matching TRBD1. V trimming: 0 bases; J trimming: 5 bases; junction bases outside the gene matches: 0. Germline CDR1 is GTSNPN and CDR2 is SVGIG (reference sequence). The CDR3 has 14 residues.

The chain uses TRBV29-1 and TRBJ2-3; tentative D call: TRBD2 (6 bases). V was pared by 5 bases and J by 0 bases, with 15 bases between. The CDR3 is 15 amino acids. Germline V gene lookup returns CDR1 SQVTM and CDR2 ANQGSEA. CDR3 coding DNA: TGCAGCGTTTTACTAGCCCGATCTAGCACAGATACGCAGTATTTT. Its translation: CSVLLARSSTDTQYF.

The chain links TRBV27 to TRBJ2-7; tentatively, D is TRBD2 (7 bases). Trimming removed 5 bases at V and 3 bases at J, with 11 bases between. Germline CDR1 and CDR2: MNHEY and SMNVEV (reference sequence). The CDR3 runs to 13 residues. The CDR3 region has the DNA TGTGCCAGCAGTCGGGGGGCCTTCTACGAGCAGTACTTC. Translated: CASSRGAFYEQYF.

This chain links TRBV2 with TRBJ2-2; D not resolved. This CDR3 has 11 amino acids. In germline, CDR1 is SNHLY, CDR2 FYNNEI. The CDR3 bases are TGTGGCGGCGGGAACACCGGGGAGCTGTTTTTT. This translates into CGGGNTGELFF.

The rearrangement links TRBV5-4 to TRBJ1-3; TRBD1 matches at 7 bases. Germline assignment: CDR1 SGHNT and CDR2 YYREEE (reference sequence). V lost 4 bases to trimming and J lost 1 base; unmatched junction nucleotides: 11. This CDR3 has 17 amino acids. CDR3 residues: CASSNPKQGISGNTIYF. The DNA for the CDR3 is TGTGCCAGCAGCAACCCTAAACAGGGGATATCTGGAAACACCATATATTTT.

The V and J genes are TRBV25-1 and TRBJ2-3, with a weak D call TRBD1 (6 bases). Trimming removed 6 bases at V and 3 bases at J, with 13 bases between. The CDR3 extends over 14 amino acids. Per the germline V gene, CDR1 is MGHDK and CDR2 is SYGVNS. CDR3 residues: CASRDTGSTDTQYF. In DNA, the CDR3 is TGTGCCAGCAGAGACACAGGGTCTACAGATACGCAGTATTTT.

The chain links TRBV7-9 to TRBJ2-1; 9 nucleotides match TRBD2. CDR3 length: 16 amino acids. Per germline, CDR1 SEHNR and CDR2 FQNEAQ (reference sequence). V lost 0 bases to trimming and J lost 10 bases; unmatched junction nucleotides: 10. The CDR3 loop is CASSLAWLAGSGEQFF. The DNA for the CDR3 is TGTGCCAGCAGCTTAGCGTGGCTAGCGGGATCAGGGGAGCAGTTCTTC.

The rearrangement links TRBV6-1 to TRBJ1-5; D is possibly TRBD1 (5 bases). Germline V gives CDR1 MNHNS, CDR2 SASEGT. V was cut by 3 bases and J by 4 bases, with 10 bases left in between. The CDR3 extends over 14 amino acids. CDR3 nucleotides: TGTGCCAGCAGTGACAAGGGGATAAATCAGCCCCAGCATTTT. Its translation is CASSDKGINQPQHF.

The chain links TRBV4-1 to TRBJ1-2; D remains unclear. Germline assignment: CDR1 MGHRA and CDR2 YSYEKL. Trimming took 3 bases from V and 2 from J, leaving 13 bases between them. The CDR3 has 15 residues. The CDR3 loop reads CASSHLTTGNYGYTF. Written as DNA, the CDR3 is TGCGCCAGCAGCCACCTTACGACGGGAAACTATGGCTACACCTTC.

V usage is TRBV11-2 and J usage is TRBJ1-3; D may be TRBD1 (5 bases). The V and J ends lost 2 bases and 2 bases respectively, with 13 bases between them. Germline V gives CDR1 SGHAT, CDR2 FQNNGV. The CDR3 has 16 amino acids. CDR3 nucleotide sequence: TGTGCCAGCAGCTTACTCGGCAGGGTCCCTGGAAACACCATATATTTT. Amino acid sequence: CASSLLGRVPGNTIYF.

This clone was recorded only once. This sequence joins TRBV15 and TRBJ1-2; D not resolved. V shed 0 bases and J shed 8 bases, with 16 bases lying between them. The germline CDR1 and CDR2 sequences are LNHNV and YYDKDF (reference sequence). CDR3 length: 15 residues. CDR3 protein: CATSREQYLSKGYTF. The CDR3 bases are TGTGCCACCAGCAGAGAACAGTACCTTTCCAAAGGCTACACCTTC.

The sample holds a few counts of this clone. The chain recombines TRBV6-6 with TRBJ1-2; 8 bases line up with TRBD1. Germline V gene lookup returns CDR1 MNHNY and CDR2 SVGAGI (reference sequence). The ends lost 6 bases at V and 4 bases at J; junction bases unmatched: 7. The CDR3 has 14 amino acids. The CDR3 here is CASSGQGFPYGYTF. The CDR3 nucleotides are TGTGCCAGCAGCGGACAGGGATTCCCCTATGGCTACACCTTC.

V is TRBV5-6 and J is TRBJ2-7; 8 nucleotides agree with TRBD2. V dropped 3 bases and J dropped 5; count of bases not matched to a gene: 4. This CDR3 has 13 amino acids. Germline CDR1 is SGHDT and CDR2 is YYEEEE. CDR3 in amino acids: CASSSGLAHEQYV. DNA of the CDR3: TGTGCCAGCAGCTCCGGACTAGCACACGAGCAGTACGTC.

The chain recombines TRBV4-1 with TRBJ1-1; tentatively, D is TRBD1 (5 bases). The CDR3 consists of 20 residues. V shed 1 base and J shed 0 bases, with 24 bases lying between them. Germline V gene lookup returns CDR1 MGHRA and CDR2 YSYEKL. For the CDR3, the DNA is TGCGCCAGCAGCCAAGTGAGGCCCGAAATGAGACAGTCCATGAACACTGAAGCTTTCTTT. This translates into CASSQVRPEMRQSMNTEAFF.

This clone has only a few counts. The rearrangement links TRBV5-1 to TRBJ2-7, with 9 bases lining up with TRBD1. Germline assignment: CDR1 SGHRS and CDR2 YFSETQ. The CDR3 totals 15 residues. The V segment lost 4 bases and the J segment 3 bases; nucleotides outside the gene matches: 8. This CDR3 is CASSPGGQGNYEQYF. The CDR3 DNA follows: TGCGCCAGCAGCCCAGGGGGACAGGGAAACTACGAGCAGTACTTC.

The V gene is TRBV10-2, the J gene TRBJ2-5; 12 bases are shared with TRBD2. Germline loops: CDR1 WSHSY, CDR2 SAAADI. This CDR3 is 15 amino acids long. V lost 7 bases to trimming and J lost 5 bases; unmatched junction nucleotides: 8. The CDR3 DNA sequence: TGCGCCAGCACCAGACTAGCGGGAGTGCGGGAGACCCAGTACTTC. Translated, it gives CASTRLAGVRETQYF.

This clone showed up just a few times. The chain joins TRBV27 to TRBJ1-2, with a possible D match to TRBD1 (6 bases). V was shortened by 8 bases and J by 3 bases, with 16 bases between the two germline ends. CDR3 length equals 14 residues. Germline lookup yields CDR1 MNHEY and CDR2 SMNVEV (reference sequence). The CDR3 is CASAEGGAYYGYTF. CDR3 nucleotide sequence: TGTGCCAGCGCCGAAGGGGGGGCTTACTATGGCTACACCTTC.

This clone was seen only a few times. This chain uses TRBV4-1 with TRBJ1-4, with 10 positions matching TRBD1. Germline V gene data show CDR1 as MGHRA and CDR2 as YSYEKL. This CDR3 region has 18 residues. With 0 bases clipped from V and 4 bases from J, the junction kept 8 bases outside the gene matches. The CDR3 nucleotides are TGCGCCAGCAGCCAAGATTCGTTCGGGACAGGGGTTAATGAAAAACTGTTTTTT. Translating gives CASSQDSFGTGVNEKLFF.

The genes are TRBV28 and TRBJ1-6, with 7 bases lining up with TRBD1. With 2 bases clipped from V and 9 bases from J, the junction kept 10 bases outside the gene matches. This CDR3 has 16 residues. Germline V gene lookup returns CDR1 MDHEN and CDR2 SYDVKM. The CDR3 is CASSLGGGANSSPLHF. CDR3 nucleotides: TGTGCCAGCAGTTTAGGAGGGGGCGCGAATTCTTCACCCCTCCACTTT.

This clone came up once. The V gene is TRBV19, the J gene TRBJ1-6; no definite D call. V dropped 5 bases and J dropped 9 bases, with 8 bases sitting between them. From germline, CDR1 is LNHDA and CDR2 SQIVND (reference sequence). The CDR3 has 12 amino acids. The CDR3 loop reads CASSLLSSPLHF. The CDR3 DNA sequence: TGTGCCAGTAGTCTTCTGAGTTCACCCCTCCACTTT.

This clone was found once. The CDR3 spells CSVRTAYEQYF. The CDR3, as DNA: TGCAGCGTTAGGACAGCCTACGAGCAGTACTTC. The chain employs TRBV29-1 and TRBJ2-7, with a tentative D call TRBD1 (6 bases). Germline-derived CDR1 and CDR2 are SQVTM and ANQGSEA. V was pared by 5 bases and J by 2 bases, with 7 bases between. The CDR3 runs 11 residues.

The sample holds one count of this clone. The rearrangement links TRBV7-6 to TRBJ1-1; D might be TRBD1 (6 bases). Germline V gene data show CDR1 as SGHVS and CDR2 as FNYEAQ. Trimming pared 1 base from V and 1 base from J, leaving 13 bases between. This CDR3 is 16 amino acids long. In nucleotides, the CDR3 is TGTGCCAGCAGCTTAGGAACGAGACAGGCGAACACTGAAGCTTTCTTT. This encodes CASSLGTRQANTEAFF. Full variable domain (remainder filled in from reference TRBV7-6 and TRBJ1-1): GAGVSQSPRYKVTKRGQDVALRCDPISGHVSLYWYRQALGQGPEFLTYFNYEAQQDKSGLPNDRFSAERPEGSISTLTIQRTEQRDSAMYRCASSLGTRQANTEAFFGQGTRLTVV.

The chain is built from TRBV4-3 and TRBJ2-1; 13 bases fit TRBD2. V dropped 0 bases and J dropped 7; count of bases not matched to a gene: 3. CDR3 size: 16 residues. Germline CDR1 reads LGHNA; CDR2 reads YSLEER. The CDR3 loop is CASSQELAGGRNEQFF. The CDR3 coding sequence is TGCGCCAGCAGCCAAGAACTAGCGGGGGGGCGTAATGAGCAGTTCTTC.